These 15 T cell receptor beta chains were sequenced from one sample in a study of OX40 agonist ivuxolimab in advanced cancers. Libraries were prepared by immunoSEQ multiplex PCR; TCRdb keeps only in-frame clonotypes and omits some of them. The top ten clones hold about a sixth of a sample with under 95,000 clones, roughly 85% of them seen once. The starting material was CD4+ or CD8+ T cells sorted from blood, obtained in a trial of the OX40 agonist ivuxolimab. Receptors were obtained from an adult with an advanced solid tumor such as melanoma, head and neck, liver or kidney cancer.

As for this clone: This sample also contains other DNA sequences that code for the same CDR3. The rearrangement uses TRBV5-8 and TRBJ2-5; TRBD1 matches 7 bases. The CDR3 is 13 amino acids. Germline V gives CDR1 SGHTS, CDR2 YDEGEE. With V trimmed by 5 bases and J by 3 bases, 4 bases remained unmatched. CDR3 nucleotide sequence: TGTGCCAGCAGGGGCAGGGGGAAAGAGACCCAGTACTTC. Protein product: CASRGRGKETQYF.

The rearrangement uses TRBV28 and TRBJ1-4, with a tentative D call TRBD1 (6 bases). The V gene lost 4 bases and the J gene lost 0 bases, with 9 bases spanning the gap. Germline CDR1 and CDR2: MDHEN and SYDVKM. The CDR3 is 15 residues long. CDR3 coding DNA: TGTGCCAGCAGTTCGGACAGCGCAACTAATGAAAAACTGTTTTTT. It is translated as CASSSDSATNEKLFF.

The chain is built from TRBV5-1 and TRBJ1-1, with TRBD1 matching 7 bases. V was pared by 4 bases and J by 3 bases, with 3 bases of the junction left unmatched. The CDR3 sequence is 13 residues long. The germline V gene encodes CDR1 SGHRS and CDR2 YFSETQ. The DNA for the CDR3 is TGCGCCAGCAGCATTACAGGGGACACTGAAGCTTTCTTT. Its translation is CASSITGDTEAFF.

The chain joins TRBV6-5 to TRBJ2-7, with TRBD2 matching 14 bases. This CDR3 spans 15 amino acids. Germline lookup yields CDR1 MNHEY and CDR2 SVGAGI. V was pared by 2 bases and J by 3 bases, with 0 bases of the junction left unmatched. The CDR3 spells CASSYGTSGSYEQYF. CDR3 nucleotides: TGTGCCAGCAGTTACGGGACTAGCGGGAGCTACGAGCAGTACTTC.

The V gene is TRBV7-9, the J gene TRBJ2-2, with D unclear. The CDR3 consists of 15 residues. Trimming removed 5 bases from V and 4 bases from J, with 14 bases in between. The germline V gene encodes CDR1 SEHNR and CDR2 FQNEAQ (reference sequence). CDR3 coding DNA: TGTGCCAGCAGCCCCCGGGTCCGGAGCACCGGGGAGCTGTTTTTT. Its translation: CASSPRVRSTGELFF.

With respect to this clone: The sample carries other DNA sequences with the same CDR3. The chain carries TRBV11-2 and TRBJ2-2; 10 nucleotides agree with TRBD2. The CDR3 totals 16 residues. The V gene's germline CDR1 is SGHAT and CDR2 FQNNGV. With 5 bases clipped from V and 6 bases from J, the junction kept 9 bases outside the gene matches. Written as DNA, the CDR3 is TGTGCCAGCAGCCCTCCAGGCCTAGCGGGAGCCGGGGAGCTGTTTTTT. Translation gives CASSPPGLAGAGELFF.

The J gene is TRBJ2-2, the V gene TRBV15; D gene uncertain. This CDR3 spans 14 amino acids. Germline CDR1 LNHNV, CDR2 YYDKDF (reference sequence). Trimming removed 0 bases at V and 1 base at J, with 3 bases between. CDR3 in amino acids: CATSRDLNTGELFF. CDR3 sequence (DNA): TGTGCCACCAGCAGAGATCTGAACACCGGGGAGCTGTTTTTT.

V usage is TRBV10-1 and J usage is TRBJ2-2, with D perhaps TRBD1 (5 bases). Germline values: CDR1 WNHNN, CDR2 SYGVQD (reference sequence). The CDR3 contains 18 residues. V lost 3 bases and J 4 bases, leaving 21 bases between the germline ends. CDR3 loop: CASSDPGLGFRGTGELFF. CDR3 coding DNA: TGCGCCAGCAGTGATCCAGGTTTGGGATTTAGGGGCACCGGGGAGCTGTTTTTT.

The V gene is TRBV10-2, the J gene TRBJ2-1, with D perhaps matching TRBD1 or TRBD2 (5 bases each). CDR1 is WSHSY and CDR2 is SAAADI in the germline V gene. The V and J ends lost 6 bases and 8 bases respectively, with 14 bases between them. This CDR3 region has 13 residues. For the CDR3, the DNA is TGCGCCAGCAGGGAGAGGGGCCCTCATGAGCAGTTCTTC. Translated: CASRERGPHEQFF.

This clone came up once. The chain employs TRBV4-2 and TRBJ2-2, with TRBD1 identical over 9 bases. CDR1 and CDR2 (germline): LGHNA, YNFKEQ. V shed 5 bases, J shed 7 bases, and the junction held 5 bases outside the gene matches. The CDR3 consists of 14 residues. Here the CDR3 reads CASSSGQGGGELFF. In DNA, the CDR3 is TGTGCCAGCAGCTCGGGACAGGGAGGCGGGGAGCTGTTTTTT.

The rearrangement links TRBV5-1 to TRBJ1-1, with D unresolved. This CDR3 region has 13 residues. Germline V gene data show CDR1 as SGHRS and CDR2 as YFSETQ. V gave up 0 bases and J gave up 3 bases, with 6 bases separating them. This chain's CDR3 is CASSLVKDTEAFF. DNA for the CDR3: TGCGCCAGCAGCTTGGTGAAGGACACTGAAGCTTTCTTT.

This clone came up a few times. The chain carries TRBV5-1 and TRBJ2-1; no firm D call. The CDR3 spans 16 residues. Germline V CDR1 and CDR2: SGHRS, YFSETQ. The ends were cut back, 0 bases at V and 8 bases at J, with 18 bases in the middle. The CDR3 loop is CASSLEGRVSSDEQFF. DNA of the CDR3: TGCGCCAGCAGCTTGGAAGGACGCGTTAGTTCGGATGAGCAGTTCTTC.

The chain has TRBV14 and TRBJ2-2; 7 nucleotides align to TRBD2. From germline, CDR1 is SGHDN and CDR2 FVKESK. This CDR3 is 15 amino acids long. J gave up 6 bases and V 0 bases, and 4 bases lay outside the gene matches. The CDR3 reads CASSQERTRAGELFF. CDR3 DNA sequence: TGTGCCAGCAGCCAAGAAAGGACTAGGGCCGGGGAGCTGTTTTTT.

This clone was detected only a few times. V is TRBV19 and J is TRBJ1-2; D gene unclear. Per germline, CDR1 LNHDA and CDR2 SQIVND (reference sequence). V shed 5 bases and J shed 7 bases, with 11 bases lying between them. This CDR3 has 12 amino acids. In nucleotides, the CDR3 is TGTGCCAGTAGTGACGGTATATCTGGCTACACCTTC. Its protein product is CASSDGISGYTF.

The V gene is TRBV28, the J gene TRBJ2-1; D not resolved. V was shortened by 3 bases and J by 7 bases, with 13 bases between the two germline ends. Germline lookup yields CDR1 MDHEN and CDR2 SYDVKM. CDR3 length: 14 residues. The DNA of the CDR3 is TGTGCCAGCAGTTTTCCGACGACCGGGAATGAGCAGTTCTTC. This codes for CASSFPTTGNEQFF.